The 15 T cell receptor beta chains reported below all come from one sample, sequenced in a study of shared clonotypes between healthy human individuals. Clones were read by immunoSEQ multiplex PCR, and TCRdb kept only the in-frame ones, dropping some. Here the sample spans about 2.2 million clones, roughly 95% being singletons. CD45RO negativity and positive selection for CCR7 defined naive CD8 cells, a population that excluded terminally differentiated effector memory CD45RA+ cells. The source material was naive CD8+ T cells from PBMCs. The receptors stem from a man younger than 35 in good health. Some clones in this sample may be carry-over from other donors' samples.

This clone appeared once. This rearrangement joins TRBV5-5 to TRBJ2-6; D tentatively fits TRBD1 or TRBD2 (5 bases each). Deletions cut 6 bases from V and 0 bases from J, with 16 bases between. CDR3 length: 17 amino acids. Per the germline V gene, CDR1 is SGHKS and CDR2 is YYEKEE (reference sequence). CDR3 in amino acids: CASNVWDLVSGANVLTF. CDR3 bases: TGTGCCAGCAATGTTTGGGACCTAGTCTCTGGGGCCAACGTCCTGACTTTC.

The V call is TRBV28, the J call TRBJ1-3; 8 positions match TRBD1. From germline, CDR1 is MDHEN and CDR2 SYDVKM. CDR3 length: 14 amino acids. Trimming removed 6 bases from V and 2 bases from J; junction bases left unmatched: 3. The CDR3 nucleotides are TGTGCCAGCAGCCTGACAGGGGCTGGAAACACCATATATTTT. The encoded protein is CASSLTGAGNTIYF.

This clone has just one count. The chain is built from TRBV13 and TRBJ2-3, with D tentatively TRBD2 (6 bases). Germline CDR1 and CDR2: PRHDT and FYEKMQ (reference sequence). This CDR3 has 13 residues. V dropped 5 bases and J dropped 6 bases, with 12 bases sitting between them. CDR3: CASSITSSDTQYF. Written as DNA, the CDR3 is TGTGCCAGCAGCATCACTAGCAGCGATACGCAGTATTTT. Together with reference TRBV13 and TRBJ2-3, the CDR3 gives the full variable domain: AAGVIQSPRHLIKEKRETATLKCYPIPRHDTVYWYQQGPGQDPQFLISFYEKMQSDKGSIPDRFSAQQFSDYHSELNMSSLELGDSALYFCASSITSSDTQYFGPGTRLTVL.

This clone was seen once. The chain couples TRBV2 to TRBJ2-1; perhaps D is TRBD1 or TRBD2 (5 bases each). In germline, CDR1 is SNHLY, CDR2 FYNNEI. The CDR3 loop spans 17 amino acids. With 4 bases removed from V and 3 bases from J, the gap between germline ends came to 19 bases. In DNA, the CDR3 is TGTGCCAGCAGTGTCCCCCGGGTGGGGGAGATCTACAATGAGCAGTTCTTC. Its protein is CASSVPRVGEIYNEQFF.

This clone was recorded only once. V and J are TRBV11-2 and TRBJ2-7; perhaps TRBD2 as D (5 bases). V shed 2 bases and J shed 5 bases, with 19 bases lying between them. This CDR3 contains 16 residues. The V gene's germline CDR1 is SGHAT and CDR2 FQNNGV. In DNA form, the CDR3 reads TGTGCCAGCAGCTTAAAAATGCTAGCAATAATGGACGAGCAGTACTTC. This codes for CASSLKMLAIMDEQYF.

V gene TRBV28 combines with J gene TRBJ2-3; the D gene is possibly TRBD1 (6 bases). The CDR3 totals 16 residues. V lost 5 bases to trimming and J lost 1 base, with 16 bases between them. Germline CDR1 and CDR2: MDHEN and SYDVKM. The chain's CDR3 is CASSSYREIRTDTQYF. CDR3 DNA sequence: TGTGCCAGCAGTAGTTACAGGGAGATCCGCACAGATACGCAGTATTTT.

On this clone: This may be a read error: a much more frequent sequence differs by one nucleotide. Distinct nucleotide sequences in the sample also encode this CDR3. The rearrangement joins TRBV5-6 to TRBJ2-3, with unresolved D. The germline V and J ends were trimmed by 4 bases and 3 bases, with 3 bases remaining between them. Germline CDR1 SGHDT, CDR2 YYEEEE. The CDR3 extends over 11 amino acids. The CDR3 region is CASSRTDTQYF. CDR3 sequence (DNA): TGTGCCAGCAGCAGGACAGATACGCAGTATTTT.

The chain joins TRBV29-1 to TRBJ2-7; weak D call: TRBD1 (5 bases). The CDR3 is made up of 10 amino acids. Trimming left V 6 bases short and J 4 bases short, with 7 bases between. Per the germline V gene, CDR1 is SQVTM and CDR2 is ANQGSEA. Here the CDR3 DNA reads TGCAGCGTCCAGGGTTACGAGCAGTACTTC. Encoded protein: CSVQGYEQYF.

The chain couples TRBV27 to TRBJ2-1; maybe TRBD2 (6 bases). V dropped 8 bases and J dropped 5 bases, with 19 bases sitting between them. The V gene's germline CDR1 is MNHEY and CDR2 SMNVEV (reference sequence). CDR3 length: 15 residues. In DNA, the CDR3 is TGTGCCAGCGGAGTAGCGGTAACCCGAAACAATGAGCAGTTCTTC. Translated, it gives CASGVAVTRNNEQFF.

The rearrangement uses TRBV28 and TRBJ2-7; maybe TRBD1 (5 bases). The CDR3 sequence is 15 residues long. Per the germline V gene, CDR1 is MDHEN and CDR2 is SYDVKM. V was clipped by 2 bases and J by 3 bases, with 14 bases between them. CDR3 region: CASSLPAGNNYEQYF. The CDR3 DNA reads TGTGCCAGCAGTTTACCAGCAGGGAATAACTACGAGCAGTACTTC.

The chain links TRBV4-3 to TRBJ2-7; TRBD1 matches at 7 bases. With V trimmed by 0 bases and J by 2 bases, 13 bases remained unmatched. This CDR3 region has 18 residues. Germline loops: CDR1 LGHNA, CDR2 YSLEER. The CDR3 bases are TGCGCCAGCAGCCAAGAAACCCCCGGGACAGCCATAACCTACGAGCAGTACTTC. This translates into CASSQETPGTAITYEQYF.

With regard to this clone: The same CDR3 can be traced to other DNA sequences in this sample. V gene TRBV27 combines with J gene TRBJ2-7; D might be TRBD1 (5 bases). This CDR3 has 14 amino acids. The germline gives CDR1 MNHEY, CDR2 SMNVEV (reference sequence). Trimming took 2 bases from V and 1 from J, leaving 9 bases between them. CDR3 sequence (DNA): TGTGCCAGCAGTTTACTTCCAGGGTCCTACGAGCAGTACTTC. Its protein is CASSLLPGSYEQYF.

This chain connects TRBV10-1 to TRBJ2-1; no reliable D call. The germline gives CDR1 WNHNN, CDR2 SYGVQD (reference sequence). The V and J ends lost 3 bases and 8 bases respectively, with 8 bases between them. CDR3 length: 12 residues. CDR3 sequence: CASSDRSHEQFF. DNA of the CDR3: TGCGCCAGCAGTGACCGGTCCCATGAGCAGTTCTTC.

The chain uses TRBV27 and TRBJ2-2; possibly TRBD1 for D (6 bases). V lost 4 bases and J 6 bases, leaving 9 bases between the germline ends. The germline CDR1 and CDR2 sequences are MNHEY and SMNVEV (reference sequence). The CDR3 totals 13 residues. CDR3 protein: CASSWTVAGELFF. The DNA of the CDR3 is TGTGCCAGCAGTTGGACAGTTGCCGGGGAGCTGTTTTTT.

Notes on this clone: This sample also contains other DNA sequences that code for the same CDR3. DNA for the CDR3: TGTGCCAGCAGCTTTACAGGGAATCAGCCCCAGCATTTT. This sequence encodes CASSFTGNQPQHF. The V gene is TRBV28, the J gene TRBJ1-5; tentative D call: TRBD1 (6 bases). The V gene lost 6 bases and the J gene lost 4 bases, with 10 bases spanning the gap. CDR3 size: 13 residues. Looked up from germline, CDR1 is MDHEN and CDR2 is SYDVKM.